Each of the 27 T cell receptor beta chains below was sequenced from the same sample in a study of Ad26.COV2.S vaccination and SARS-CoV-2 variants. Sequencing used immunoSEQ multiplex PCR; TCRdb keeps in-frame clones, though not all of them. The sample has 180,000 or so clones, roughly 89% seen once; the top ten hold 5.9%. Material: peripheral blood, obtained after recovery from COVID-19. These receptors all come from a human donor who had recovered from COVID-19.

CDR3 nucleotides: TGTGCCAGCAGTTTCAGGGGACCCGATTACAATGAGCAGTTCTTC. Translating it yields CASSFRGPDYNEQFF. The V and J genes are TRBV6-5 and TRBJ2-1; D is possibly TRBD1 (6 bases). The CDR3 sequence is 15 residues long. Trimming took 4 bases from V and 4 from J, leaving 14 bases between them. Germline CDR1 MNHEY, CDR2 SVGAGI.

The chain combines TRBV9 with TRBJ2-7; tentatively, D is TRBD1 or TRBD2 (5 bases each). The germline V gene has CDR1 SGDLS and CDR2 YYNGEE. V was cut by 2 bases and J by 2 bases, with 11 bases left in between. There are 14 residues in the CDR3. The DNA for the CDR3 is TGTGCCAGCAGCGTCCGGGACGGAACCTACGAGCAGTACTTC. Its protein product is CASSVRDGTYEQYF.

This chain links TRBV27 with TRBJ1-6; possible D gene TRBD1, 6 bases. With 2 bases removed from V and 10 bases from J, the gap between germline ends came to 12 bases. Germline CDR1 MNHEY, CDR2 SMNVEV (reference sequence). The CDR3 is made up of 14 amino acids. CDR3 bases: TGTGCCAGCAGTTTAGGGGGGCGAGGGTCACCCCTCCACTTT. Translated, it gives CASSLGGRGSPLHF.

The chain combines TRBV7-2 with TRBJ2-1; D may be TRBD2 (6 bases). Deletions cut 7 bases from V and 7 bases from J, with 17 bases between. The CDR3 spans 14 residues. The germline gives CDR1 SGHTA, CDR2 FQGNSA. In nucleotides, the CDR3 is TGTGCCAGCACCTGGCGGAGGGAGGTTAATGAGCAGTTCTTC. Encoded protein: CASTWRREVNEQFF.

CDR3 coding DNA: TGTGCCAGCAGCTTGGGAGAGGGTTACTACGAGCAGTACTTC. Translation gives CASSLGEGYYEQYF. J is TRBJ2-7 and V is TRBV11-3; TRBD2 might be the D (5 bases). Germline V gene sequence: CDR1 SGHNT, CDR2 YENEEA. The length of the CDR3 is 14 residues. With 3 bases removed from V and 3 bases from J, the gap between germline ends came to 12 bases.

CDR3 sequence: CASSRDSPLHF. DNA of the CDR3: TGTGCCAGCAGTAGGGATTCACCCCTCCACTTT. The chain recombines TRBV2 with TRBJ1-6; no clear D gene. The CDR3 length is 11 residues. V lost 5 bases and J 8 bases, leaving 4 bases between the germline ends. The germline gives CDR1 SNHLY, CDR2 FYNNEI.

The chain recombines TRBV3-1 (or the pseudogene TRBV3-2) with TRBJ1-3, with D uncertain. The V end lost 0 bases, the J end lost 9 bases, and 6 bases lay between the germline ends. This CDR3 spans 12 amino acids. In germline, CDR1 is LGHDT, CDR2 YNNKEL (reference sequence). The CDR3 nucleotides read TGTGCCAGCAGCCAAGATGCCCCCACCATATATTTT. Translating it yields CASSQDAPTIYF.

The chain combines TRBV2 with TRBJ2-2; D perhaps matches TRBD1 (6 bases). The CDR3 sequence is 15 residues long. V lost 7 bases and J 3 bases, leaving 15 bases between the germline ends. Per germline, CDR1 SNHLY and CDR2 FYNNEI. The CDR3 DNA reads TGTGCCAGCAATAGGGGAAAGGGGGACACCGGGGAGCTGTTTTTT. Translation: CASNRGKGDTGELFF.

The chain carries TRBV7-3 and TRBJ2-1, with 10 bases that match TRBD2. The CDR3 is 15 amino acids. CDR1 and CDR2 (germline): SGHTA, FQGTGA. V shed 7 bases and J 9 bases; nucleotides not matched to a gene: 12. CDR3 DNA: TGTGCCAGCACCCCCGAAAGCGGGGGGGCATTTGAGCAGTTCTTC. Translating gives CASTPESGGAFEQFF.

The chain employs TRBV13 and TRBJ2-5, with 14 bases identical to TRBD2. The CDR3 runs 18 residues. CDR1 is PRHDT, CDR2 FYEKMQ, per germline (reference sequence). The junction had 10 bases not matched to a gene; V was cut back by 2 bases and J by 5 bases. In DNA, the CDR3 is TGTGCCAGCAGCTTAAGGGCCGGGACTAGCGGGAGAACGGAGACCCAGTACTTC. Translating gives CASSLRAGTSGRTETQYF.

The chain employs TRBV27 and TRBJ1-1; no reliable D call. Germline lookup yields CDR1 MNHEY and CDR2 SMNVEV (reference sequence). Trimming pared 3 bases from V and 1 base from J, leaving 12 bases between. There are 15 residues in the CDR3. The CDR3 region has the DNA TGTGCCAGCAGTTTGGGAAGGGTGGAGAACACTGAAGCTTTCTTT. Translated: CASSLGRVENTEAFF.

The chain combines TRBV9 with TRBJ2-3, with 15 bases matching TRBD2. The CDR3 loop spans 19 amino acids. Germline V gene sequence: CDR1 SGDLS, CDR2 YYNGEE. V dropped 4 bases and J dropped 1; count of bases not matched to a gene: 10. DNA for the CDR3: TGTGCCAGCAGCCTCGGACTAGCGGGGGGGCTCGTGGGCACAGATACGCAGTATTTT. Amino acid sequence: CASSLGLAGGLVGTDTQYF.

This clone was found once. This chain uses TRBV4-1 with TRBJ2-5; the match to TRBD2 covers 8 bases. J gave up 4 bases and V 1 base, and 8 bases lay outside the gene matches. Per germline, CDR1 MGHRA and CDR2 YSYEKL. CDR3 length equals 16 residues. The CDR3 nucleotides read TGCGCCAGCAGCCAAGTGCTGACTAGCGCGCGAGAGACCCAGTACTTC. Its translation is CASSQVLTSARETQYF.

V is TRBV30 and J is TRBJ1-1; unclear D gene. This CDR3 region has 11 residues. The germline CDR1 and CDR2 sequences are GTSNPN and SVGIG (reference sequence). With 3 bases removed from V and 2 bases from J, the gap between germline ends came to 4 bases. CDR3 in amino acids: CAWRVNTEAFF. CDR3 DNA: TGTGCCTGGAGGGTCAACACTGAAGCTTTCTTT.

The rearrangement joins TRBV19 to TRBJ2-1, with 11 bases that match TRBD2. The CDR3 loop spans 16 amino acids. In germline, CDR1 is LNHDA, CDR2 SQIVND (reference sequence). The ends lost 5 bases at V and 2 bases at J; junction bases unmatched: 5. The CDR3 is CASSPGTSGAYNEQFF. The CDR3 region has the DNA TGTGCCAGTAGTCCCGGGACTAGCGGAGCCTACAATGAGCAGTTCTTC.

V and J are TRBV6-6 and TRBJ1-2, with TRBD1 matching over 9 bases. The J segment lost 8 bases and the V segment lost 7 bases, leaving 8 bases of the junction unmatched. The CDR3 is 13 residues long. The germline CDR1 and CDR2 sequences are MNHNY and SVGAGI (reference sequence). The CDR3 spells CASTYLDRGGYTF. The CDR3 bases are TGTGCCAGCACCTACTTGGACAGGGGAGGCTACACCTTC.

The chain uses TRBV11-2 and TRBJ2-7; maybe TRBD2 (5 bases). The CDR3 is 17 amino acids. Germline lookup yields CDR1 SGHAT and CDR2 FQNNGV. Trimming took off 5 bases at V and 2 bases at J, with 22 bases between the two ends. The CDR3 DNA follows: TGTGCCAGCAGCACCTCGGGCGGGTCGGACCCGGCCTACGAGCAGTACTTC. Translated, it gives CASSTSGGSDPAYEQYF.

The chain recombines TRBV2 with TRBJ2-7; 7 nucleotides line up with TRBD1. Germline-derived CDR1 and CDR2 are SNHLY and FYNNEI. The trim removed 6 bases at V and 2 bases at J, leaving 7 bases unmatched. The CDR3 runs 14 residues. The CDR3, as DNA: TGTGCCAGCAGAGACCCGGGACAGACCTACGAGCAGTACTTC. Translated: CASRDPGQTYEQYF.

This clone was observed a single time. The chain recombines TRBV10-3 with TRBJ2-7, with 9 bases aligning to TRBD2. The ends lost 10 bases at V and 7 bases at J; junction bases unmatched: 14. Per the germline V gene, CDR1 is ENHRY and CDR2 is SYGVKD. The CDR3 contains 14 residues. This chain's CDR3 is CATYAAGGPGEQYF. CDR3 coding DNA: TGTGCCACGTATGCGGCGGGAGGGCCGGGAGAGCAGTACTTC.

V gene TRBV19 combines with J gene TRBJ1-2, with D uncertain. Germline V CDR1 and CDR2: LNHDA, SQIVND (reference sequence). V was pared by 6 bases and J by 3 bases, with 8 bases between. The CDR3 is 12 residues long. CDR3 bases: TGTGCCAGTAGGGGCACCTACTATGGCTACACCTTC. Protein sequence: CASRGTYYGYTF.

The chain joins TRBV24-1 to TRBJ2-3, with a weak D call TRBD1 (5 bases). The CDR3 is 15 residues long. Trimming took 4 bases from V and 3 from J, leaving 13 bases between them. Germline lookup yields CDR1 KGHDR and CDR2 SFDVKD. The CDR3 DNA sequence: TGTGCCACCAGTGAAGGACATGATGCAACAGATACGCAGTATTTT. Amino acid sequence: CATSEGHDATDTQYF.

The rearrangement joins TRBV9 to TRBJ2-7, with 7 bases identical to TRBD1. This CDR3 is 15 amino acids long. CDR1 is SGDLS and CDR2 is YYNGEE in the germline V gene. V was pared by 0 bases and J by 3 bases, with 6 bases of the junction left unmatched. The CDR3 region has the DNA TGTGCCAGCAGCGTAGGAAGGACAGGAGTCTACGAGCAGTACTTC. It is translated as CASSVGRTGVYEQYF.

This sequence joins TRBV4-1 and TRBJ2-3; 10 bases map to TRBD2. V was clipped by 2 bases and J by 3 bases; unmatched bases: 5. This CDR3 contains 16 residues. The germline CDR1 and CDR2 sequences are MGHRA and YSYEKL. The CDR3 protein is CASSQPLAGVTDTQYF. The CDR3 bases are TGCGCCAGCAGCCAACCCCTAGCGGGAGTTACAGATACGCAGTATTTT.

The chain combines TRBV3-1 (or the pseudogene TRBV3-2) with TRBJ1-4; D possibly corresponds to TRBD1 (5 bases). The CDR3 extends over 15 amino acids. Trimming cost V 6 bases and J 7 bases, with 18 bases left between them. Germline CDR1 and CDR2: LGHDT and YNNKEL (reference sequence). The CDR3 here is CASSFRTGGSEKLFF. CDR3 bases: TGTGCCAGCAGTTTCCGAACCGGGGGGAGTGAAAAACTGTTTTTT.

The chain combines TRBV5-6 with TRBJ2-5; D possibly corresponds to TRBD1 (7 bases). The germline V gene encodes CDR1 SGHDT and CDR2 YYEEEE. Trimming removed 1 base from V and 7 bases from J, with 20 bases in between. There are 16 residues in the CDR3. CDR3 bases: TGTGCCAGCAGCTTGAAGGGGGAGACAGGGACTGGGACCCAGTACTTC. Its protein is CASSLKGETGTGTQYF.

The chain carries TRBV28 and TRBJ1-2; maybe TRBD1 (5 bases). CDR1 and CDR2 (germline): MDHEN, SYDVKM. V shed 7 bases and J shed 4 bases, with 22 bases lying between them. CDR3 length: 16 amino acids. The CDR3 loop reads CASTLEAGIASYGYTF. CDR3 in DNA: TGTGCCAGCACCTTAGAGGCAGGGATCGCCTCCTATGGCTACACCTTC.

The genes are TRBV19 and TRBJ1-1; 8 bases align to TRBD1. Germline V gives CDR1 LNHDA, CDR2 SQIVND (reference sequence). This CDR3 comprises 16 residues. Trimming at V came to 3 bases and at J to 0 bases, leaving 6 bases not matched to a gene. CDR3 nucleotides: TGTGCCAGTAGTATTGGCAGGGGGCGTTTGAACACTGAAGCTTTCTTT. Its protein is CASSIGRGRLNTEAFF.